This TCR beta chain stems from a study of vaccination effects on CD4 cells after COVID-19. The repertoire was sequenced with immunoSEQ multiplex PCR; TCRdb's copy has only in-frame clones and lacks some. The table has 40,000 to 45,000 clones, around 80% seen once. Points on this clone: What it binds is unknown.

V trimming: 4 bases; J trimming: 4 bases; junction bases outside the gene matches: 12. This CDR3 is 16 amino acids long. Germline values: CDR1 MNHNY, CDR2 SVGAGI (reference sequence). A roughly 11-day culture period preceded the isolation of CD4+ T cells. Convalescent patients had PCR-confirmed SARS-CoV-2 infection between March and December 2020. Two doses of BNT162b2 or mRNA-1273 vaccine were administered to participants. The chain couples TRBV6-6 to TRBJ1-2, with 7 nucleotides matching TRBD1. The sequence was obtained from a human donor who had a prior SARS-CoV-2 infection. This specimen was CD4+ T cells from PBMCs cultured without peptide, taken after COVID-19 vaccination. CDR3: CASSWAGRGTSYGYTF. The CDR3, as DNA: TGTGCCAGCAGTTGGGCGGGCAGGGGGACTTCCTATGGCTACACCTTC.